The clone carrying this T cell receptor (beta chain) was seen a handful of times. Antigen specificity is unknown. This CDR3 is built from 15 residues. Germline CDR1 reads LGHNA; CDR2 reads YSLEER. The ends were cut back, 6 bases at V and 3 bases at J, with 17 bases in the middle. The library targeted TCRbeta and was prepared with unique molecular identifiers. Via MiXCR, TCRdb re-called the PCR reads, giving one row per CDR3 protein. The table shows 350,000 to 500,000 distinct CDR3 sequences, with 43% occurring only once. The record originates from a study of T-cell reconstitution after alpha-beta-depleted transplantation in children. The study, taken as a whole, reports: The origin of alpha-beta T cells about two months after transplant was reportedly several hundred expanded graft clones.

This chain uses TRBV4-3 with TRBJ1-2, with D possibly being TRBD1 (6 bases). The receptor's source is a girl aged 2 to 10 with aplastic anemia, due to receive a stem cell transplant. The source material was PBMCs, sampled before TCRalphabeta/CD19-depleted stem cell transplant. The CDR3 reads CASRLHPDRDYGYTF. The CDR3 bases are TGCGCCAGCAGACTCCATCCGGACAGAGACTATGGCTACACCTTC.